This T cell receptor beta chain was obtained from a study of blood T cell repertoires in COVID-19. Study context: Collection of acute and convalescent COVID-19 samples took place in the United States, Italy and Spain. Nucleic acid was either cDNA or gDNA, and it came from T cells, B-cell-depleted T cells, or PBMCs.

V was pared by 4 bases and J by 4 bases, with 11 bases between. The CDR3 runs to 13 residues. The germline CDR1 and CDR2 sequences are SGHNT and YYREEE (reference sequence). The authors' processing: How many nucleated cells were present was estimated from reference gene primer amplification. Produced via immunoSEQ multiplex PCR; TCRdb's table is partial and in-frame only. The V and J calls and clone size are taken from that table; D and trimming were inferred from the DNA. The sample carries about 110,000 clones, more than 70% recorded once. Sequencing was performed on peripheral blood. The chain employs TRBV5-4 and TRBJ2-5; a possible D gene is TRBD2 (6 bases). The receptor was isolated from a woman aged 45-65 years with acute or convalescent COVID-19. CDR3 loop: CASSLPGVETQYF. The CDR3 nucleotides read TGTGCCAGCAGCCTCCCGGGGGTAGAGACCCAGTACTTC.